This T cell receptor beta chain comes out of a study of blood T cells in healthy people across ages. The authors ran a second PCR of roughly 6 to 12 cycles using a sample-barcoded 5' primer and a J-beta primer mix. TCRdb reprocessed the 5' RACE reads with MiXCR, giving one entry per CDR3 protein. The sample lists roughly 1 million distinct CDR3 sequences; roughly a quarter were seen once. This CDR3 spans 14 amino acids. V was shortened by 6 bases and J by 1 base, with 12 bases between the two germline ends. The sample also formed part of further work on T cells of mothers and their children.

This sequence originates from a girl between 2 and 10 years old in good health. Sequenced material: blood. The rearrangement joins TRBV12-3 or TRBV12-4 to TRBJ1-1; possibly TRBD1 for D (5 bases). CDR3 residues: CASSWGIWNTEAFF. The CDR3 coding sequence is TGTGCCAGCAGCTGGGGGATATGGAACACTGAAGCTTTCTTT.